This T cell receptor (beta chain) was identified during a study of cytomegalovirus exposure and HLA in healthy donors. The PCR contained 60 Vbeta and 13 Jbeta primers. Libraries were prepared by immunoSEQ multiplex PCR; TCRdb keeps only in-frame clonotypes and omits some of them. The table shows approximately 130,000 clones, with roughly 79% occurring only once. The CDR3 is made up of 14 amino acids. The ends were cut back, 1 base at V and 6 bases at J, with 10 bases in the middle. Germline V gives CDR1 SGHVS, CDR2 FNYEAQ. V is TRBV7-6 and J is TRBJ1-5; no clear D gene. Sequencing was performed on PBMCs. This receptor was taken from a male donor in good health and CMV-seronegative. Here the CDR3 reads CASSLGGFGQPQHF. The CDR3 nucleotides read TGTGCCAGCAGCTTAGGAGGATTCGGTCAGCCCCAGCATTTT.